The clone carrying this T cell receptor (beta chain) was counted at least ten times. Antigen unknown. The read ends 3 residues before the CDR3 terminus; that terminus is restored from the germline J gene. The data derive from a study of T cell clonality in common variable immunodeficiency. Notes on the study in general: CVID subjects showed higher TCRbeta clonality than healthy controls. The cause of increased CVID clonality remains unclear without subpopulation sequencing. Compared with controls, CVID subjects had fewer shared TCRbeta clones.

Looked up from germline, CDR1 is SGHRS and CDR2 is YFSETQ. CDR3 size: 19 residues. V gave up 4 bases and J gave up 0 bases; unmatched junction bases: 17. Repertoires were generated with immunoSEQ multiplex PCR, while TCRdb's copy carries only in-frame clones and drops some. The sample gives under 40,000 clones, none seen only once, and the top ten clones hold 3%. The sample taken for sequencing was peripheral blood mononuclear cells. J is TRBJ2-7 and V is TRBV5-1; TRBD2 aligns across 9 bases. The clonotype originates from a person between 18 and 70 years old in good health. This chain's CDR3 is CASSLAGRSGRPSSYEQYF. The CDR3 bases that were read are TGCGCCAGCAGCCTCGCCGGAAGGAGCGGGAGGCCCAGCTCCTACGAG.